This T cell receptor (beta chain) was profiled in a study of shared T cell receptors in the human thymus. The assay was immunoSEQ multiplex PCR, and TCRdb's table has in-frame clones only and misses some. Of over 350,000 clones in the sample, more than 85% were seen once. Sequencing was carried out using thymocytes. The receptor was isolated from a human donor.

The CDR3 nucleotides read TGTGCCAGTAGTTCAGCGGGAGGGAATCCCTACGAGCAGTACTTC. Protein sequence: CASSSAGGNPYEQYF. V and J are TRBV19 and TRBJ2-7; TRBD2 aligns across 10 bases. Germline V CDR1 and CDR2: LNHDA, SQIVND (reference sequence). The CDR3 contains 15 residues. V gave up 5 bases and J gave up 2 bases; unmatched junction bases: 6. Looking up the rest from reference TRBV19 and TRBJ2-7 gives the full variable domain: DGGITQSPKYLFRKEGQNVTLSCEQNLNHDAMYWYRQDPGQGLRLIYYSQIVNDFQKGDIAEGYSVSREKKESFPLTVTSAQKNPTAFYLCASSSAGGNPYEQYFGPGTRLTVT.